What follows are 16 T cell receptor beta chains derived from one specimen sequenced in a study of T cells in localized non-small cell lung cancer. TCRdb's copy holds only in-frame clones and misses some; the assay was immunoSEQ multiplex PCR. The sample contains 20,000 to 25,000 clones, more than 75% of which appear only once. The material was PBMCs, obtained before any cancer treatment. The receptor source for this set is a man aged 40 to 75 with stage II lung adenocarcinoma.

This chain links TRBV5-1 with TRBJ1-6; D is possibly TRBD1 (6 bases). The CDR3 has 13 amino acids. V lost 4 bases and J lost 7, with 9 bases in between. In germline, CDR1 is SGHRS, CDR2 YFSETQ. CDR3 protein: CASSTGQNSPLHF. In DNA, the CDR3 is TGCGCCAGCAGCACCGGACAGAATTCACCCCTCCACTTT.

The chain is built from TRBV7-8 and TRBJ2-7; 11 bases are shared with TRBD2. Trimming removed 2 bases from V and 6 bases from J; junction bases left unmatched: 6. The CDR3 runs 15 residues. CDR1 is SGHVS and CDR2 is FQNEAQ in the germline V gene. In nucleotides, the CDR3 is TGTGCCAGCAGCTTACGACTAGCGGGAAAACTCGAGCAGTACTTC. Translation gives CASSLRLAGKLEQYF. The full variable domain, completed using reference TRBV7-8 and TRBJ2-7, is GAGVSQSPRYKVAKRGQDVALRCDPISGHVSLFWYQQALGQGPEFLTYFQNEAQLDKSGLPSDRFFAERPEGSVSTLKIQRTQQEDSAVYLCASSLRLAGKLEQYFGPGTRLTVT.

The V call is TRBV7-8, the J call TRBJ2-1, with D perhaps matching TRBD2 (6 bases). Germline V gives CDR1 SGHVS, CDR2 FQNEAQ. Trimming took 1 base from V and 5 from J, leaving 27 bases between them. The CDR3 loop spans 20 amino acids. CDR3 sequence (DNA): TGTGCCAGCAGCTTAGTTCCCGCGGGGACGGAGTTAGGGCGAAACAATGAGCAGTTCTTC. Translating gives CASSLVPAGTELGRNNEQFF.

The chain carries TRBV6-6 and TRBJ1-2; D call uncertain. The germline V and J ends were trimmed by 7 bases and 3 bases, with 18 bases remaining between them. The CDR3 runs 15 residues. The germline gives CDR1 MNHNY, CDR2 SVGAGI (reference sequence). CDR3 in DNA: TGTGCCAGCACGCGCCCCGCGCCATCTGACTATGGCTACACCTTC. This translates into CASTRPAPSDYGYTF.

In this sample, this clone turned up a few times. This chain links TRBV4-1 with TRBJ2-7, with D tentatively TRBD1 (5 bases). The CDR3 consists of 16 residues. Germline loops: CDR1 MGHRA, CDR2 YSYEKL. V was trimmed by 0 bases and J by 0 bases, leaving 12 bases between them. The CDR3 here is CASSQESSDSSYEQYF. The CDR3 region has the DNA TGCGCCAGCAGCCAAGAGTCATCCGACAGCTCCTACGAGCAGTACTTC.

CDR3 in amino acids: CASSFDGSNQPQHF. As DNA, the CDR3 is TGCGCCAGCAGCTTTGACGGCAGCAATCAGCCCCAGCATTTT. V gene TRBV5-1 combines with J gene TRBJ1-5; D is unclear. Germline loops: CDR1 SGHRS, CDR2 YFSETQ. Trimming cost V 2 bases and J 1 base, with 7 bases left between them. This CDR3 is built from 14 residues.

The rearrangement uses TRBV11-2 and TRBJ2-5; D not certain. There are 13 residues in the CDR3. Trimming took 5 bases from V and 5 from J, leaving 12 bases between them. Germline-derived CDR1 and CDR2 are SGHAT and FQNNGV. The CDR3 protein is CASSLSDAETQYF. The CDR3, as DNA: TGTGCCAGCAGCCTCTCCGATGCGGAGACCCAGTACTTC.

The rearrangement uses TRBV7-9 and TRBJ2-1; D uncertain. CDR1 and CDR2 (germline): SEHNR, FQNEAQ (reference sequence). The V end was cut by 8 bases, the J end by 5 bases, with 10 bases between. The CDR3 sequence is 12 residues long. CDR3 in DNA: TGTGCCAGCGGTCGGATGAACAATGAGCAGTTCTTC. Translation gives CASGRMNNEQFF.

The chain employs TRBV18 and TRBJ1-1; D perhaps matches TRBD1 (6 bases). V dropped 4 bases and J dropped 0 bases, with 6 bases sitting between them. CDR3 length equals 13 residues. Germline CDR1 and CDR2: KGHSH and LQKENI. Written as DNA, the CDR3 is TGTGCCAGCTCACAGGGGGTGAACACTGAAGCTTTCTTT. Amino acid sequence: CASSQGVNTEAFF. The variable domain in full, with the rest retrieved from reference TRBV18 and TRBJ1-1, is NAGVMQNPRHLVRRRGQEARLRCSPMKGHSHVYWYRQLPEEGLKFMVYLQKENIIDESGMPKERFSAEFPKEGPSILRIQQVVRGDSAAYFCASSQGVNTEAFFGQGTRLTVV.

The V gene is TRBV7-6, the J gene TRBJ2-7, with TRBD2 matching 9 bases. Germline CDR1 is SGHVS and CDR2 is FNYEAQ. This CDR3 has 15 amino acids. The V segment lost 5 bases and the J segment 3 bases; nucleotides outside the gene matches: 8. The CDR3 DNA is TGTGCCAGCAGCATCGAGAGCGGGAGGAGCTACGAGCAGTACTTC. Its protein product is CASSIESGRSYEQYF.

This chain joins TRBV19 and TRBJ2-7; 8 bases agree with TRBD1. Trimming removed 3 bases from V and 2 bases from J; junction bases left unmatched: 3. Germline assignment: CDR1 LNHDA and CDR2 SQIVND (reference sequence). The CDR3 totals 14 residues. DNA of the CDR3: TGTGCCAGTAGTATGGCAGGGGGCGCCTACGAGCAGTACTTC. This gives the protein CASSMAGGAYEQYF.

The chain employs TRBV6-6 and TRBJ1-4, with a possible D match to TRBD1 (5 bases). This CDR3 comprises 14 residues. From germline, CDR1 is MNHNY and CDR2 SVGAGI (reference sequence). Deletions cut 1 base from V and 5 bases from J, with 8 bases between. The CDR3 loop reads CASSYYTGNEKLFF. The DNA for the CDR3 is TGTGCCAGCAGTTACTACACAGGAAATGAAAAACTGTTTTTT.

This clone appeared once. V usage is TRBV28 and J usage is TRBJ1-6, with 7 bases identical to TRBD1. This CDR3 contains 20 residues. Trimming at V came to 3 bases and at J to 8 bases, leaving 22 bases not matched to a gene. CDR1 and CDR2 from the germline V gene are MDHEN and SYDVKM. Here the CDR3 reads CASSFSGRDSQAAGDSPLHF. CDR3 nucleotide sequence: TGTGCCAGCAGTTTCTCGGGCCGGGACAGCCAAGCCGCGGGCGATTCACCCCTCCACTTT.

This chain connects TRBV6-5 to TRBJ2-3; D could derive from TRBD1 or TRBD2 (7 bases each). Looked up from germline, CDR1 is MNHEY and CDR2 is SVGAGI. The CDR3 is made up of 16 amino acids. Trimming took 0 bases from V and 1 from J, leaving 11 bases between them. The CDR3, as DNA: TGTGCCAGCAGTTACTCCAGGGGGGGCGGCACAGATACGCAGTATTTT. This encodes CASSYSRGGGTDTQYF.

The chain is built from TRBV4-2 and TRBJ2-1; 11 nucleotides match TRBD2. Germline V gene data show CDR1 as LGHNA and CDR2 as YNFKEQ. This CDR3 region has 17 residues. The ends lost 3 bases at V and 2 bases at J; junction bases unmatched: 6. The CDR3 protein is CASSHASGLAAYNEQFF. The CDR3 DNA sequence: TGTGCCAGCAGCCACGCTTCGGGACTAGCGGCCTACAATGAGCAGTTCTTC.

The chain combines TRBV20-1 with TRBJ2-1; unclear D gene. The CDR3 extends over 11 amino acids. With 4 bases removed from V and 3 bases from J, the gap between germline ends came to 4 bases. Germline CDR1 DFQATT, CDR2 SNEGSKA (reference sequence). The CDR3 nucleotides read TGCAGTGCTATAAACTACAATGAGCAGTTCTTC. Translation: CSAINYNEQFF.